This note documents a single T cell receptor beta chain sequence. Its antigen target is currently unknown. Base qualities are not provided; no much larger clone lies one nucleotide away. The CDR3 sequence holds 14 residues, the cysteine and phenylalanine included. Only the CDR3 DNA is retained, 42 bases long and in frame from the first base. From V the trimming removes 6 bases and from J it removes 4 bases, while the gene matches leave 8 bases of the junction unaccounted for. The germline V gene encodes CDR1 SGHAT and CDR2 FQDESV (reference sequence). Enrolling through a virtual design, the prospective study's participants ranged in age from about 18 to 89 years and lived across more than 20 United States geographic areas. In the prospective study, participants were assigned to cohorts based on the clinical history participants reported in a screening survey and a study questionnaire. A participant counted as exposed if, within 2 weeks of entering the study, that participant had been in contact with someone who had a PCR-confirmed or clinician-diagnosed COVID-19 case. Mobile phlebotomists in the prospective study collected whole blood, serum and a nasopharyngeal or oropharyngeal swab from every participant. Prospective study participants could optionally give additional blood draws and questionnaires over an approximately two-month period. Blood samples from the prospective study were shipped frozen or at room temperature prior to DNA extraction.

These data come from a study of blood T cell repertoires in COVID-19 (TCRdb year 2020). About the investigation overall: The collaborator samples originated in the United States, Italy and Spain and spanned the acute and convalescent phases of COVID-19. The prospective study material was composed of cDNA or gDNA derived from T cells, B-cell-depleted T cells, or PBMCs. The dataset comprised deeply sampled blood TCRbeta repertoires from subjects exposed to, actively infected with, or recovered from COVID-19. The repertoires were made available in a free public database intended to serve as a resource for research on the immune response to SARS-CoV-2. The samples were drawn from the first 160 participants of the ongoing ImmuneRACE study and from 1,254 subjects provided by 6 global collaborators. Nearly every sample came with metadata listing a de-identified subject ID, COVID-19 status, age in years and sex. HLA class I and class II types, where available, came from metadata supplied by the sample provider rather than from assay-based typing.

General findings and caveats noted by the study authors: How much clinical and demographic metadata was included differed by source and by participant, and the metadata was provided uncurated.

The immunoSEQ Assay, a bias-controlled multiplex PCR, was used to amplify TCRbeta CDR3 regions from genomic DNA. In the source study's methods: The number of nucleated cells in each sample was estimated from the amplification of reference gene primers within the assay. Sequence reads were collapsed and filtered to measure the absolute abundance of every unique TCRbeta CDR3 rearrangement. For each sample, productive Simpson clonality was calculated as the square root of Simpson's diversity index over productive rearrangements. The immuneACCESS repertoire file appears here via TCRdb, limited to in-frame rearrangements. These files lack a portion of the clones; in checked studies, under half of the deficit traces to unresolved V genes, and the cause of the others is not known. Clone size and V and J calls were adopted from that table, with D and trimming inferred from the DNA. In this sample the table shows approximately 250,000 clones, around 93% of which occur a single time. The top ten hold approximately 3% of the sample.

The chain was built from TRBV11-1 and TRBJ1-1, with 7 bases in between that match TRBD1. The sequence was collected from a man aged 35 to 55 who had been exposed to COVID-19. The sequencing sample was made of PBMCs or T cells enriched from blood (not recorded which). The CDR3 is CASRQQGLGTEAFF. The nucleotide sequence reads as follows: TGTGCCAGCAGACAACAGGGGCTAGGCACTGAAGCTTTCTTT.